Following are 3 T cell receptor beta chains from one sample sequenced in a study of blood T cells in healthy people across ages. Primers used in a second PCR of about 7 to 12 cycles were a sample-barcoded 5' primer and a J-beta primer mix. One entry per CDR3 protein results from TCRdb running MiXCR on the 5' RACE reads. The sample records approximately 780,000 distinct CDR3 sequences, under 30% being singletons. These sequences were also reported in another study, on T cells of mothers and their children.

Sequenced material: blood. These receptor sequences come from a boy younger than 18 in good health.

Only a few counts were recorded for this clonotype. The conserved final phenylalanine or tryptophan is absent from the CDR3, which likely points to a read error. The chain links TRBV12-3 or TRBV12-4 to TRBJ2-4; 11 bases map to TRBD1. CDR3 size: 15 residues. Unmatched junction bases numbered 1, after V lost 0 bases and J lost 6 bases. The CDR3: CASSLAGQGVNIQYL. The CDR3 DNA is TGTGCCAGCAGTTTAGCGGGACAGGGGGTAAACATTCAGTACCTC.

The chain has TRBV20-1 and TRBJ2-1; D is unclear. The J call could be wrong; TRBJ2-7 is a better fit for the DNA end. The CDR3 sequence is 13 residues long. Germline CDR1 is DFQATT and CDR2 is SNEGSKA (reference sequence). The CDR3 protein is CSARTAGAYEQYF. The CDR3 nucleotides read TGCAGTGCTAGAACAGCAGGAGCCTACGAGCAGTACTTC.

DNA for the CDR3: TGTGCCAGCAAAACCAACAGGGCTCTGGAAACACCATATTTT. Its protein is CASKTNRALETPYF. J is TRBJ1-3 and V is TRBV7-2; tentative D call: TRBD1 (6 bases). The V end was cut by 7 bases, the J end by 15 bases, with 25 bases between. The CDR3 extends over 14 amino acids. Germline lookup yields CDR1 SGHTA and CDR2 FQGNSA. The full variable domain, completed using reference TRBV7-2 and TRBJ1-3, is GAGVSQSPSNKVTEKGKDVELRCDPISGHTALYWYRQSLGQGLEFLIYFQGNSAPDKSGLPSDRFSAERTGGSVSTLTIQRTQQEDSAVYLCASKTNRALETPYFGEGSWLTVV.